The 23 T cell receptor beta chains given below trace back to one sample, sequenced in a study of cytomegalovirus exposure and HLA in healthy donors. Some clones are missing from TCRdb's copy, which holds only in-frame ones; the method was immunoSEQ multiplex PCR. Counted here are 100,000 or so clones, roughly nine tenths occurring once; the ten biggest clones make up roughly 3.9%. The material sequenced was PBMCs. These receptors all come from a woman aged 25 to 39 in good health and CMV-seronegative.

The chain joins TRBV4-2 to TRBJ2-1, with 9 bases fitting TRBD1. The CDR3 spans 16 residues. The trim removed 0 bases at V and 7 bases at J, leaving 7 bases unmatched. Germline V gene lookup returns CDR1 LGHNA and CDR2 YNFKEQ. CDR3 protein: CASSQDRQGVGNEQFF. CDR3 sequence (DNA): TGTGCCAGCAGCCAAGATAGACAGGGGGTAGGGAATGAGCAGTTCTTC.

The chain links TRBV7-3 to TRBJ2-1; TRBD2 matches 11 bases. V shed 6 bases and J 5 bases; nucleotides not matched to a gene: 6. Germline-derived CDR1 and CDR2 are SGHTA and FQGTGA. This CDR3 has 15 residues. DNA for the CDR3: TGTGCCAGCAGATTAGGGACTAGCGGTCACAATGAGCAGTTCTTC. This sequence encodes CASRLGTSGHNEQFF.

The CDR3 DNA reads as TGCGCCAGCACCCCAGGGGAAGGCTCATATGGCTACACCTTC. Translation: CASTPGEGSYGYTF. J is TRBJ1-2 and V is TRBV5-1; TRBD1 is a possible D gene (6 bases). The CDR3 sequence is 14 residues long. The ends were cut back, 6 bases at V and 5 bases at J, with 17 bases in the middle. In germline, CDR1 is SGHRS, CDR2 YFSETQ.

This chain joins TRBV4-2 and TRBJ2-1, with 7 bases matching TRBD2. Germline V lookup: CDR1 LGHNA, CDR2 YNFKEQ. This CDR3 is built from 14 residues. After removal of 3 bases from V and 7 bases from J, the junction contained 6 bases not matched to a gene. CDR3 protein: CASSHGEGGNEQFF. The CDR3 coding sequence is TGTGCCAGCAGCCATGGGGAGGGAGGGAATGAGCAGTTCTTC.

The rearrangement uses TRBV12-5 and TRBJ1-5; D not certain. The CDR3 has 13 residues. CDR1 is LGHNT and CDR2 is FRNRAP in the germline V gene. V dropped 7 bases and J dropped 2 bases, with 9 bases sitting between them. CDR3 nucleotides: TGTGCTAGTGCCCTCCCGGGCAATCAGCCCCAGCATTTT. Encoded protein: CASALPGNQPQHF.

The rearrangement links TRBV25-1 to TRBJ2-1, with D possibly being TRBD1 (6 bases). Germline-derived CDR1 and CDR2 are MGHDK and SYGVNS. CDR3 length equals 14 residues. The ends were cut back, 1 base at V and 9 bases at J, with 13 bases in the middle. The CDR3 region has the DNA TGTGCCAGCAGTGAATTACAGGGCCAGAGTGAGCAGTTCTTC. Amino acids: CASSELQGQSEQFF.

Only one count was recorded for this clone. The rearrangement uses TRBV28 and TRBJ1-4, with a possible D match to TRBD1 (5 bases). This CDR3 has 16 amino acids. Germline values: CDR1 MDHEN, CDR2 SYDVKM. V was pared by 3 bases and J by 5 bases, with 16 bases between. The CDR3 reads CASSFIPGTGNEKLFF. The CDR3 DNA reads as TGTGCCAGCAGTTTCATTCCCGGGACTGGGAATGAAAAACTGTTTTTT.

This clone was seen repeatedly, ten times or more. J is TRBJ1-6 and V is TRBV9; D remains ambiguous. There are 16 residues in the CDR3. Trimming pared 2 bases from V and 0 bases from J, leaving 9 bases between. CDR1 and CDR2 from the germline V gene are SGDLS and YYNGEE. The CDR3 DNA reads as TGTGCCAGCAGCGTGTCCACCAGCTCCTATAATTCACCCCTCCACTTT. It specifies CASSVSTSSYNSPLHF.

The chain links TRBV19 to TRBJ1-1; D perhaps matches TRBD1 (5 bases). Trimming cost V 8 bases and J 7 bases, with 20 bases left between them. The CDR3 spans 14 residues. From germline, CDR1 is LNHDA and CDR2 SQIVND (reference sequence). CDR3 sequence reads: CASSEEGPKSEAFF. CDR3 DNA: TGTGCCAGTTCCGAGGAGGGGCCGAAGAGTGAAGCTTTCTTT.

The rearrangement joins TRBV10-3 to TRBJ2-1; 7 nucleotides line up with TRBD2. V gave up 7 bases and J gave up 8 bases; unmatched junction bases: 8. Looked up from germline, CDR1 is ENHRY and CDR2 is SYGVKD. The CDR3 loop spans 13 amino acids. Written as DNA, the CDR3 is TGTGCCATCACCGCGACTAGCCCCGATGAGCAGTTCTTC. Its translation is CAITATSPDEQFF.

For the CDR3, the DNA is TGTGCCAGCAGTTTCAGGGGATCCCCGAATCAGCCCCAGCATTTT. This translates into CASSFRGSPNQPQHF. The V call is TRBV28, the J call TRBJ1-5; D possibly corresponds to TRBD1 (6 bases). The CDR3 has 15 amino acids. V gave up 3 bases and J gave up 4 bases, with 13 bases separating them. Germline V gives CDR1 MDHEN, CDR2 SYDVKM.

The chain recombines TRBV7-2 with TRBJ1-4; the D is unclear. This CDR3 is 14 amino acids long. V lost 5 bases, J lost 1 base, and 8 bases lay in between. Germline values: CDR1 SGHTA, CDR2 FQGNSA. For the CDR3, the DNA is TGTGCCAGCAGCCGCGGAGGAACTAATGAAAAACTGTTTTTT. Its translation: CASSRGGTNEKLFF.

The chain employs TRBV29-1 and TRBJ2-1; 7 nucleotides match TRBD2. CDR3 length: 12 amino acids. Trimming at V came to 6 bases and at J to 6 bases, leaving 5 bases not matched to a gene. Germline V CDR1 and CDR2: SQVTM, ANQGSEA. The CDR3 sequence is CSVSRLANEQFF. DNA of the CDR3: TGCAGCGTCTCGAGACTAGCCAATGAGCAGTTCTTC.

A few counts support this clone. The V gene is TRBV2, the J gene TRBJ1-4; D perhaps matches TRBD1 (5 bases). Trimming stripped 6 bases from V and 3 bases from J, with 14 bases between. The V gene's germline CDR1 is SNHLY and CDR2 FYNNEI. The CDR3 is 15 residues long. The DNA of the CDR3 is TGTGCCAGCAGCCTCCAGGGTACTGCTAATGAAAAACTGTTTTTT. As protein: CASSLQGTANEKLFF.

This rearrangement joins TRBV4-1 to TRBJ1-4, with 7 bases fitting TRBD1. The ends lost 3 bases at V and 8 bases at J; junction bases unmatched: 6. Germline CDR1 and CDR2: MGHRA and YSYEKL. The CDR3 spans 14 residues. The CDR3: CASSQRTGREKLFF. The CDR3 nucleotides read TGCGCCAGCAGCCAGAGGACAGGTCGGGAAAAACTGTTTTTT.

The V and J genes are TRBV28 and TRBJ1-3; D is uncertain. Looked up from germline, CDR1 is MDHEN and CDR2 is SYDVKM. The germline V and J ends were trimmed by 6 bases and 2 bases, with 17 bases remaining between them. The CDR3 is 16 residues long. The DNA for the CDR3 is TGTGCCAGCAGCCGTAGACCCTTGGGCACTGGAAACACCATATATTTT. Amino acids: CASSRRPLGTGNTIYF.

V and J are TRBV6-1 and TRBJ2-5, with D perhaps TRBD1 (6 bases). V was pared by 8 bases and J by 4 bases, with 14 bases between. CDR3 length equals 13 residues. In germline, CDR1 is MNHNS, CDR2 SASEGT. As DNA, the CDR3 is TGTGCCAGCGGACAGCAGCAGCGAGAGACCCAGTACTTC. The encoded protein is CASGQQQRETQYF.

The chain joins TRBV7-9 to TRBJ1-1, with D possibly being TRBD1 (5 bases). The CDR3 is 16 residues long. V lost 4 bases, J lost 6 bases, and 21 bases lay in between. Germline lookup yields CDR1 SEHNR and CDR2 FQNEAQ (reference sequence). CDR3: CASSSIGLGEGAEAFF. DNA for the CDR3: TGTGCCAGCAGCTCGATTGGCTTAGGGGAGGGCGCTGAAGCTTTCTTT.

V gene TRBV29-1 combines with J gene TRBJ2-3, with 8 bases fitting TRBD2. The CDR3 sequence is 13 residues long. V gave up 8 bases and J gave up 3 bases; unmatched junction bases: 7. In germline, CDR1 is SQVTM, CDR2 ANQGSEA. CDR3 sequence reads: CSSGRGVTDTQYF. The DNA of the CDR3 is TGCAGCAGCGGGCGGGGGGTGACAGATACGCAGTATTTT.

The chain recombines TRBV29-1 with TRBJ2-7; 7 bases fit TRBD1. Losses at the gene ends were 6 bases for V and 7 bases for J; bases not matched to a gene: 12. The CDR3 length is 13 residues. Germline lookup yields CDR1 SQVTM and CDR2 ANQGSEA. The CDR3 DNA sequence: TGCAGCGTCGGGACAGCGGAGTGGGCTGAGCAGTACTTC. Its protein product is CSVGTAEWAEQYF.

This clone came up a few times. The chain couples TRBV7-6 to TRBJ1-2; D is unresolved. Trimming pared 1 base from V and 4 bases from J, leaving 19 bases between. Germline V gives CDR1 SGHVS, CDR2 FNYEAQ. The length of the CDR3 is 17 residues. CDR3 DNA sequence: TGTGCCAGCAGCTTAGATCTCGATACAGCATCACTCTATGGCTACACCTTC. Translated: CASSLDLDTASLYGYTF.

This sequence joins TRBV7-6 and TRBJ2-7, with 7 bases aligning to TRBD1. V gave up 4 bases and J gave up 3 bases; unmatched junction bases: 12. In germline, CDR1 is SGHVS, CDR2 FNYEAQ. CDR3 length equals 16 residues. Here the CDR3 reads CASSSITGVYGYEQYF. The CDR3 coding sequence is TGTGCCAGCAGCTCGATCACAGGGGTTTACGGCTACGAGCAGTACTTC.

Here the CDR3 reads CASSLSGTYGYTF. DNA of the CDR3: TGTGCCAGCAGTTTATCCGGTACCTATGGCTACACCTTC. V usage is TRBV27 and J usage is TRBJ1-2; D is uncertain. The V gene lost 0 bases and the J gene lost 4 bases, with 6 bases spanning the gap. The CDR3 extends over 13 amino acids. Per germline, CDR1 MNHEY and CDR2 SMNVEV (reference sequence).